One sample yielded the 9 T cell receptor beta chains listed below, sequenced in a study of T cell responses to AZD1222 COVID-19 vaccine (dated by TCRdb to about 2021). Libraries were constructed by the immunoSEQ multiplex PCR assay. In TCRdb, the immuneACCESS table is reduced to in-frame sequences with V and J assigned. These tables do not hold every clone; where another copy was compared, an unresolved V gene accounts for under half, and the others remain unexplained. Recorded for this sample are approximately 200,000 clones; around 86% of them occurred a single time. The ten biggest clones cover less than 3% of the sample. The time point label for this specimen denotes: baseline before first vaccination. Sample treatment or condition, as interpreted from the label and publication: meningococcal conjugate vaccine given as trial control. The sequencing here drew on peripheral blood, taken on day 0 of MenACWY control vaccination. The source of these receptors is an adult in good health.

CDR3 in DNA: TGTGCCAGCAGCCTATCCCAGGCGGAGACCCAGTACTTC. This encodes CASSLSQAETQYF. The V gene is TRBV3-1 (or the pseudogene TRBV3-2), the J gene TRBJ2-5; D remains ambiguous. Germline loops: CDR1 LGHDT, CDR2 YNNKEL (reference sequence). Trimming pared 4 bases from V and 5 bases from J, leaving 11 bases between. The CDR3 is made up of 13 amino acids.

V and J are TRBV6-5 and TRBJ1-2; D possibly corresponds to TRBD1 (6 bases). Deletions cut 6 bases from V and 8 bases from J, with 19 bases between. Looked up from germline, CDR1 is MNHEY and CDR2 is SVGAGI. The CDR3 runs 14 residues. CDR3 in DNA: TGTGCCAGCAGACTAAAGATAGAGGGGGGAGGCTACACCTTC. It yields the protein CASRLKIEGGGYTF.

The chain is built from TRBV7-2 and TRBJ2-3; D unclear. CDR1 SGHTA and CDR2 FQGNSA come from the germline V gene. V shed 1 base and J shed 4 bases, with 3 bases lying between them. CDR3 length: 12 residues. The CDR3 coding sequence is TGTGCCAGCAGCTTAGGAGCAGATACGCAGTATTTT. It yields the protein CASSLGADTQYF.

This chain connects TRBV5-1 to TRBJ1-2; D gene uncertain. This CDR3 has 13 amino acids. Trimming removed 4 bases at V and 7 bases at J, with 14 bases between. The V gene's germline CDR1 is SGHRS and CDR2 YFSETQ. CDR3 sequence: CASSPGPGRGYTF. CDR3 in DNA: TGCGCCAGCAGCCCCGGGCCCGGTCGTGGCTACACCTTC.

This chain connects TRBV27 to TRBJ1-4, with D possibly TRBD1 on 5 matching bases. This CDR3 is 15 amino acids long. Deletions cut 4 bases from V and 6 bases from J, with 15 bases between. CDR1 and CDR2 (germline): MNHEY, SMNVEV (reference sequence). Written as DNA, the CDR3 is TGTGCCAGCAGTTACGCGGACATTGAAGATGAAAAACTGTTTTTT. Translated: CASSYADIEDEKLFF.

The V gene is TRBV5-5, the J gene TRBJ2-1; 11 positions match TRBD2. Germline V gene lookup returns CDR1 SGHKS and CDR2 YYEKEE (reference sequence). The junction had 4 bases not matched to a gene; V was cut back by 1 base and J by 10 bases. The CDR3 has 14 amino acids. The CDR3: CASSLTSGSGEQFF. The CDR3, as DNA: TGTGCCAGCAGCTTGACTAGCGGGAGTGGGGAGCAGTTCTTC.

This clone was observed a handful of times. This sequence joins TRBV5-1 and TRBJ2-2; D may be TRBD1 or TRBD2 (5 bases each). The CDR3 is 13 amino acids. V lost 4 bases, J lost 4 bases, and 8 bases lay in between. The germline V gene has CDR1 SGHRS and CDR2 YFSETQ. In DNA form, the CDR3 reads TGCGCCAGCAGCCTGGGGACCACCGGGGAGCTGTTTTTT. Translated: CASSLGTTGELFF. Looking up the rest from reference TRBV5-1 and TRBJ2-2 gives the full variable domain: KAGVTQTPRYLIKTRGQQVTLSCSPISGHRSVSWYQQTPGQGLQFLFEYFSETQRNKGNFPGRFSGRQFSNSRSEMNVSTLELGDSALYLCASSLGTTGELFFGEGSRLTVL.

The rearrangement links TRBV6-5 to TRBJ1-1; D may be TRBD1 (5 bases). The CDR3 loop spans 11 amino acids. V gave up 11 bases and J gave up 11 bases, with 18 bases separating them. The germline gives CDR1 MNHEY, CDR2 SVGAGI. CDR3 amino acids: CASSLGLMAFF. CDR3 DNA sequence: TGTGCCTCCTCCTTGGGGCTGATGGCTTTCTTT.

The chain carries TRBV2 and TRBJ1-5, with TRBD1 matching 9 bases. V trimming: 6 bases; J trimming: 2 bases; junction bases outside the gene matches: 5. Germline-derived CDR1 and CDR2 are SNHLY and FYNNEI. The CDR3 extends over 15 amino acids. The CDR3 loop is CASSEQGAGNQPQHF. The CDR3 nucleotides are TGTGCCAGCAGCGAACAGGGGGCTGGCAATCAGCCCCAGCATTTT.